These T cell receptor beta chains were read from a single sample in a study of monozygotic twins with inflammatory bowel disease. TCRdb reprocessed the 5' RACE reads, keeping one entry per CDR3 protein, no DNA. The data include more than 85,000 distinct CDR3 sequences; the top ten clones carry 12%. Sequencing used blood. These receptors were taken from a human donor with ulcerative colitis or Crohn's disease, or a healthy co-twin of an affected twin (not recorded which). The CDR3 runs from the conserved cysteine through the conserved F or W. Each record gives: J gene, V gene, CDR3 protein.

TRBJ2-2	TRBV29-1	CSVADSRETGELFF
TRBJ2-7	TRBV3-1	CASSQGRNEQYF
TRBJ1-5	TRBV19	CASRPQQDGHVQPQHF
TRBJ2-1	TRBV3-1	CASSQKGYRDHNEQFF
TRBJ2-5	TRBV4-1	CASRATGEVGETQYF
TRBJ2-7	TRBV27	CASSFMLGSGRSYEQYF
TRBJ2-7	TRBV5-1	CASTALYSYEQYF
TRBJ1-2	TRBV5-1	CASSPGHAVWGYTF
TRBJ1-1	TRBV5-5	CASSPAVNTEAFF
TRBJ2-1	TRBV4-3	CASSQGNRGNEQFF
TRBJ2-1	TRBV19	CASSIDGRGPINNEQFF
TRBJ2-1	TRBV24-1	CATSDRGWDNEQFF
TRBJ1-2	TRBV2	CASSEALRGYGYTF
TRBJ2-2	TRBV4-3	CASSQGFGFFSSNTGELFF
TRBJ2-7	TRBV5-5	CASSLSENEQYF
TRBJ2-3	TRBV6-2/TRBV6-3	CASSRDRGRKDTQYF
TRBJ1-4	TRBV4-3	CASSQAGTGGVYYEKLFF
TRBJ2-2	TRBV9	CASSLLTGAGELFF
TRBJ2-5	TRBV28	CATQMGGETQYF
TRBJ1-3	TRBV5-1	CASTPLREIAFSGNTIYF
TRBJ2-1	TRBV10-3	CAISVTHNEQFF
TRBJ2-1	TRBV29-1	CSVLLYNEQFF
TRBJ1-1	TRBV6-1	CASNRQNTEAFF
TRBJ1-2	TRBV28	CASTPRGTLHYGYTF
TRBJ2-1	TRBV12-3/TRBV12-4	CASSPSSGRFVDEQFF
TRBJ2-3	TRBV12-3/TRBV12-4	CASGEGTADTQYF
TRBJ1-1	TRBV15	CATSRETGFNTEAFF